The clone carrying this T cell receptor beta chain has ten or more counts. The antigen remains undetermined. CDR3 length: 15 residues. CDR1 and CDR2 (germline): MNHNS, SASEGT. With V trimmed by 0 bases and J by 5 bases, 6 bases remained unmatched. Study-level findings and limits: The TCR gene usage of tumor memory CD4+ T cells clustered together with blood and lymph node memory CD4+ cells and with lymph node naive CD4+ cells. Tumor Treg TCRs overlapped most with tumor naive CD4+ cells.

After constant-region reverse-primer amplification, full-length variable regions underwent semi-nested PCR with Nested Universal Primer A. TCRdb ran MiXCR on the 5' RACE reads and lists one entry per CDR3 protein. This sample has about 57,000 distinct CDR3 sequences, with around 28% found just once. The V call is TRBV6-1, the J call TRBJ1-2; 7 nucleotides agree with TRBD1. Sequencing was carried out using tumor-infiltrating memory CD4+ T cells sorted from the breast tumor. The subset denotes: memory CD4+ T cells, CD4+CD45RO+CD25-. The clonotype was recovered from a female donor with breast cancer. The DNA for the CDR3 is TGTGCCAGCAGTGAAGCGGGGACAGCCGCTTATGGCTACACCTTC. Protein sequence: CASSEAGTAAYGYTF.